This T cell receptor (beta chain) was obtained from a study of blood T cell repertoires in COVID-19. In the original analysis: Amplified reference gene primers provided the basis for estimating nucleated cell counts. Profiled with immunoSEQ multiplex PCR; TCRdb holds only in-frame clones, not every one. The V and J calls and the clone size are those of that table, but D and trimming were determined from the DNA. The sample has approximately 250,000 clones, about nine tenths seen once. The CDR3 runs to 16 residues. V lost 3 bases to trimming and J lost 7 bases; unmatched junction nucleotides: 11. Looked up from germline, CDR1 is MNHEY and CDR2 is SVGAGI.

The rearrangement links TRBV6-5 to TRBJ2-1, with 8 nucleotides matching TRBD2. Specimen: peripheral blood. The TCR comes from a man under 40 with COVID-19, enrolled during active disease. CDR3 DNA: TGTGCCAGCAGTTATACTCTCCGGGGGGGCCAGAATGAGCAGTTCTTC. It codes for CASSYTLRGGQNEQFF.